Shown below are 5 T cell receptor beta chains from a single sample sequenced in a study of cytomegalovirus exposure and HLA in healthy donors. The PCR contained 60 Vbeta and 13 Jbeta primers. Only in-frame clones appear in the TCRdb table, and some are missing; sequencing was by immunoSEQ multiplex PCR. Among about 190,000 clones, around 81% were seen once, and the ten largest hold about 1.8%. What was sequenced was PBMCs. These receptors came from a man aged 18 to 30 in good health and CMV-seronegative.

This chain connects TRBV11-2 to TRBJ2-1; D is perhaps TRBD2 (5 bases). The CDR3 totals 15 residues. Looked up from germline, CDR1 is SGHAT and CDR2 is FQNNGV. V lost 7 bases to trimming and J lost 7 bases, with 20 bases between them. The CDR3 DNA sequence: TGTGCCAGCACCCGAGATCTAAGTGAGGGAAATGAGCAGTTCTTC. Protein sequence: CASTRDLSEGNEQFF.

The chain recombines TRBV25-1 with TRBJ2-1; a weak D match, TRBD2 (5 bases). Germline lookup yields CDR1 MGHDK and CDR2 SYGVNS. Trimming shortened V by 6 bases and J by 5 bases, and 11 bases separated the two germline ends. This CDR3 region has 13 residues. CDR3 sequence: CASRETGNNEQFF. CDR3 nucleotide sequence: TGTGCCAGCAGGGAGACCGGGAACAATGAGCAGTTCTTC.

V is TRBV5-1 and J is TRBJ1-6; TRBD1 matches 9 bases. Germline lookup yields CDR1 SGHRS and CDR2 YFSETQ. The CDR3 spans 14 residues. The V segment lost 5 bases and the J segment 9 bases; nucleotides outside the gene matches: 6. The CDR3 here is CASRAGTGSSPLHF. The CDR3 DNA is TGCGCCAGCAGGGCCGGGACAGGGAGTTCACCCCTCCACTTT.

V is TRBV6-6 and J is TRBJ1-2, with 7 bases matching TRBD1. The J segment lost 2 bases and the V segment lost 5 bases, leaving 5 bases of the junction unmatched. The V gene's germline CDR1 is MNHNY and CDR2 SVGAGI (reference sequence). The CDR3 runs to 14 residues. CDR3 loop: CASSPGQRNYGYTF. Written as DNA, the CDR3 is TGTGCCAGCAGTCCGGGACAGAGGAACTATGGCTACACCTTC.

Only a few counts were recorded for this clone. The chain employs TRBV10-3 and TRBJ2-3, with 10 bases aligning to TRBD2. This CDR3 comprises 14 residues. CDR1 is ENHRY and CDR2 is SYGVKD in the germline V gene. The J segment lost 5 bases and the V segment lost 6 bases, leaving 5 bases of the junction unmatched. The CDR3 DNA follows: TGTGCCATCAGAACTAGCGGGGTATTAGATACGCAGTATTTT. It specifies CAIRTSGVLDTQYF.